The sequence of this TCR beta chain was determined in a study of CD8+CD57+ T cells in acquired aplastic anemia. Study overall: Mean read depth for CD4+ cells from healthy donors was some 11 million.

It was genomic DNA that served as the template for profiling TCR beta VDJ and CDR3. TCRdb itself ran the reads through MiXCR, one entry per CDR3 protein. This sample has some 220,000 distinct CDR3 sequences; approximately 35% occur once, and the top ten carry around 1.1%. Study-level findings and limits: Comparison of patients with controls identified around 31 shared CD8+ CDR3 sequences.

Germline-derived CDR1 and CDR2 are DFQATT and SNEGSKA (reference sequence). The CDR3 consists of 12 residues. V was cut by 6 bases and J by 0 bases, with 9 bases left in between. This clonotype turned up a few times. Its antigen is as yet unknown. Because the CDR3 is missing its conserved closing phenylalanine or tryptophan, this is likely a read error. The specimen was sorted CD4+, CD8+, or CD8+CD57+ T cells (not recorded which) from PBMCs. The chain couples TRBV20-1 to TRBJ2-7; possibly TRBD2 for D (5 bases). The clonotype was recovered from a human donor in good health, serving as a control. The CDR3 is CSAAGISYEQYS. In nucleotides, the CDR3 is TGCAGTGCCGCGGGTATCTCCTACGAGCAGTACTCC.